This T cell receptor beta chain originates from a study of blood T cell repertoires in COVID-19. Self-reported history from a screening survey and questionnaire set each donor's cohort. The germline CDR1 and CDR2 sequences are MNHEY and SVGAGI. The V gene end was trimmed by 6 bases and the J gene end by 6 bases; junction bases not matched to a gene: 5. The CDR3 length is 15 residues. Sequencing was performed with immunoSEQ multiplex PCR; in TCRdb, only in-frame clones are kept and a portion is missing. The sample comprises around 400,000 clones, approximately 90% of which are singletons, and 0.8% to 0.9% rests with the top ten.

The V gene is TRBV6-5, the J gene TRBJ2-2; 12 nucleotides agree with TRBD2. Sample: PBMCs or T cells enriched from blood (not recorded which). This TCR derives from a middle-aged woman who had been exposed to COVID-19. This CDR3 reads CASSRLAGVSGELFF. The DNA for the CDR3 is TGTGCCAGCAGCCGACTAGCGGGGGTCTCCGGGGAGCTGTTTTTT.